The 21 T cell receptor beta chains below come from one sample, sequenced in a study of OX40 agonist ivuxolimab in advanced cancers. Library method: the immunoSEQ multiplex PCR assay. The source is immuneACCESS, and TCRdb retained only in-frame sequences with V and J called. Part of the clones is not carried over; for the studies checked, unresolved V genes explain less than half of this, and the remainder is unexplained. The sample records 35,000 to 40,000 clones, roughly 80% of which are singletons. The ten largest clones take up 21% of the sample. Sample: CD4+ or CD8+ T cells sorted from blood, taken in a trial of the OX40 agonist ivuxolimab. The receptor source for this set is an adult with an advanced solid tumor such as melanoma, head and neck, liver or kidney cancer.

This sequence joins TRBV10-3 and TRBJ1-6; the match to TRBD1 covers 7 bases. The germline CDR1 and CDR2 sequences are ENHRY and SYGVKD. CDR3 length: 14 residues. The V segment lost 10 bases and the J segment 6 bases; nucleotides outside the gene matches: 9. This chain's CDR3 is CATWEGAGNSPLHF. The DNA for the CDR3 is TGTGCCACATGGGAGGGGGCAGGTAATTCACCCCTCCACTTT.

The CDR3 bases are TGTGCCAGCCGAATCGGGACAGGGGAGATCTATGGCTACACCTTC. This sequence encodes CASRIGTGEIYGYTF. The genes are TRBV2 and TRBJ1-2; 10 nucleotides match TRBD1. CDR3 length equals 15 residues. J was trimmed by 4 bases and V by 8 bases; bases with no gene match: 10. In germline, CDR1 is SNHLY, CDR2 FYNNEI.

This chain connects TRBV29-1 to TRBJ2-5, with D possibly being TRBD2 (5 bases). Trimming pared 4 bases from V and 5 bases from J, leaving 11 bases between. CDR1 is SQVTM and CDR2 is ANQGSEA in the germline V gene. The CDR3 totals 12 residues. The DNA of the CDR3 is TGCAGCGTTGGAAGAGCGGAGGAGACCCAGTACTTC. Translated, it gives CSVGRAEETQYF.

V usage is TRBV5-4 and J usage is TRBJ2-5; a possible D gene is TRBD1 (6 bases). This CDR3 has 14 residues. V was cut by 0 bases and J by 4 bases, with 10 bases left in between. Germline V gene lookup returns CDR1 SGHNT and CDR2 YYREEE (reference sequence). CDR3 coding DNA: TGTGCCAGCAGCTTGGCGTGGGGGCGAGAGACCCAGTACTTC. As protein: CASSLAWGRETQYF.

J is TRBJ1-1 and V is TRBV6-5, with unresolved D. Germline assignment: CDR1 MNHEY and CDR2 SVGAGI. The CDR3 has 14 amino acids. Between the trimmed V and J ends, which lost 4 bases and 4 bases, there was a span of 13 bases. Here the CDR3 reads CASSSGTRGTEAFF. Here the CDR3 DNA reads TGTGCCAGCAGTTCAGGAACTCGGGGCACTGAAGCTTTCTTT.

V is TRBV6-5 and J is TRBJ1-1; possibly TRBD1 for D (5 bases). Looked up from germline, CDR1 is MNHEY and CDR2 is SVGAGI. V was shortened by 0 bases and J by 6 bases, with 14 bases between the two germline ends. The CDR3 consists of 15 residues. CDR3 DNA: TGTGCCAGCAGTTACTCGGGTCAGGGTGGCGCTGAAGCTTTCTTT. Amino acid sequence: CASSYSGQGGAEAFF.

The chain carries TRBV10-3 and TRBJ2-7; D call uncertain. With 0 bases removed from V and 2 bases from J, the gap between germline ends came to 8 bases. The CDR3 length is 14 residues. In germline, CDR1 is ENHRY, CDR2 SYGVKD. CDR3 in DNA: TGTGCCATCAGTGAGTCCAAGGGAACCTACGAGCAGTACTTC. It codes for CAISESKGTYEQYF.

The CDR3 DNA sequence: TGTGCCAGTAGGAGGACAGGGTTCGGCAATCAGCCCCAGCATTTT. As protein: CASRRTGFGNQPQHF. The chain uses TRBV19 and TRBJ1-5; 8 nucleotides align to TRBD1. Germline CDR1 LNHDA, CDR2 SQIVND (reference sequence). V was pared by 6 bases and J by 2 bases, with 6 bases of the junction left unmatched. This CDR3 comprises 15 residues.

The chain couples TRBV27 to TRBJ1-1; D unresolved. CDR3 length: 14 amino acids. Germline lookup yields CDR1 MNHEY and CDR2 SMNVEV (reference sequence). V was pared by 4 bases and J by 4 bases, with 13 bases between. CDR3 region: CASSYSGAGTEAFF. CDR3 DNA sequence: TGTGCCAGCAGTTATAGCGGAGCCGGCACTGAAGCTTTCTTT.

The chain couples TRBV5-1 to TRBJ2-7; TRBD1 might be the D (5 bases). Germline V gene sequence: CDR1 SGHRS, CDR2 YFSETQ. The CDR3 covers 15 residues. The ends were cut back, 4 bases at V and 1 base at J, with 15 bases in the middle. CDR3 bases: TGCGCCAGCAGCGGAACCAGGGCGCCTTCCTACGAGCAGTACTTC. This codes for CASSGTRAPSYEQYF.

The chain carries TRBV11-3 and TRBJ2-3, with 8 bases that match TRBD2. The CDR3 loop spans 18 amino acids. The V and J ends lost 1 base and 5 bases, in that order; junction bases with no gene match: 14. Per germline, CDR1 SGHNT and CDR2 YENEEA. CDR3 coding DNA: TGTGCCAGCAGCTTAGGGTCGCTCGCGGGGGGCCTTATAGATACGCAGTATTTT. The encoded protein is CASSLGSLAGGLIDTQYF.

The chain is built from TRBV5-1 and TRBJ2-1; D is ambiguous. Germline-derived CDR1 and CDR2 are SGHRS and YFSETQ. Trimming stripped 0 bases from V and 5 bases from J, with 9 bases between. The CDR3 has 14 residues. The CDR3 DNA reads as TGCGCCAGCAGCTTGGGTGGGAAAAACAATGAGCAGTTCTTC. This codes for CASSLGGKNNEQFF.

The chain is built from TRBV7-2 and TRBJ1-5; the D gene is possibly TRBD1 (5 bases). Trimming left V 1 base short and J 11 bases short, with 18 bases between. Germline lookup yields CDR1 SGHTA and CDR2 FQGNSA. This CDR3 contains 15 residues. CDR3 in DNA: TGTGCCAGCAGCTTAGGGGGCCCGATAAGGACGACCCAGCATTTT. Protein sequence: CASSLGGPIRTTQHF.

The gene calls are TRBV2 and TRBJ1-1; 8 bases agree with TRBD1. J was trimmed by 6 bases and V by 2 bases; bases with no gene match: 8. The CDR3 totals 15 residues. CDR1 and CDR2 from the germline V gene are SNHLY and FYNNEI. CDR3 loop: CASSEWTGQIPEAFF. CDR3 coding DNA: TGTGCCAGCAGTGAATGGACAGGGCAGATCCCTGAAGCTTTCTTT.

CDR3 region: CAWSELAASTDTQYF. The CDR3, as DNA: TGTGCCTGGAGCGAACTAGCGGCGAGCACAGATACGCAGTATTTT. This chain uses TRBV30 with TRBJ2-3; 8 nucleotides match TRBD2. The CDR3 totals 15 residues. The germline gives CDR1 GTSNPN, CDR2 SVGIG (reference sequence). Trimming took 3 bases from V and 0 from J; bases not matched to a gene: 5. The complete variable domain, with remaining parts taken from reference TRBV30 and TRBJ2-3, reads SQTIHQWPATLVQPVGSPLSLECTVEGTSNPNLYWYRQAAGRGLQLLFYSVGIGQISSEVPQNLSASRPQDRQFILSSKKLLLSDSGFYLCAWSELAASTDTQYFGPGTRLTVL.

This clone was observed once. The chain carries TRBV28 and TRBJ1-4; TRBD1 agrees at 7 bases. V lost 2 bases and J lost 8; bases outside the gene matches: 5. Germline-derived CDR1 and CDR2 are MDHEN and SYDVKM. The CDR3 sequence is 14 residues long. The CDR3 protein is CASSLGQGEEKLFF. In DNA, the CDR3 is TGTGCCAGCAGTTTAGGGCAGGGGGAGGAAAAACTGTTTTTT. The complete variable domain, with remaining parts taken from reference TRBV28 and TRBJ1-4, reads DVKVTQSSRYLVKRTGEKVFLECVQDMDHENMFWYRQDPGLGLRLIYFSYDVKMKEKGDIPEGYSVSREKKERFSLILESASTNQTSMYLCASSLGQGEEKLFFGSGTQLSVL.

The chain recombines TRBV2 with TRBJ1-5; possible D gene TRBD1, 5 bases. The CDR3 covers 14 residues. V was clipped by 5 bases and J by 0 bases, with 8 bases between them. Germline lookup yields CDR1 SNHLY and CDR2 FYNNEI. CDR3 residues: CASSRQISNQPQHF. Written as DNA, the CDR3 is TGTGCCAGCAGTCGACAGATTAGCAATCAGCCCCAGCATTTT.

The chain joins TRBV30 to TRBJ1-5; 9 nucleotides line up with TRBD1. The CDR3 has 15 amino acids. With V trimmed by 3 bases and J by 5 bases, 8 bases remained unmatched. CDR1 and CDR2 from the germline V gene are GTSNPN and SVGIG (reference sequence). CDR3 residues: CAWSSGTGLDQPQHF. The CDR3 DNA is TGTGCCTGGAGCTCCGGGACAGGGTTGGATCAGCCCCAGCATTTT.

The J gene is TRBJ2-5, the V gene TRBV6-1; 10 bases align to TRBD1. Germline V CDR1 and CDR2: MNHNS, SASEGT. J lost 4 bases, V lost 6 bases, and 5 bases had no gene match. The CDR3 is made up of 14 amino acids. Written as DNA, the CDR3 is TGTGCCAGCAGAAGCCGGGACAGGGGAGAGACCCAGTACTTC. Its translation is CASRSRDRGETQYF.

The chain employs TRBV9 and TRBJ2-3; perhaps TRBD1 as D (6 bases). CDR1 is SGDLS, CDR2 YYNGEE, per germline. Between the trimmed V and J ends, which lost 3 bases and 0 bases, there was a span of 11 bases. The CDR3 is made up of 15 amino acids. The CDR3 loop reads CASSASGTSTDTQYF. The CDR3 DNA reads as TGTGCCAGCAGCGCCTCCGGGACAAGCACAGATACGCAGTATTTT.

The rearrangement links TRBV19 to TRBJ2-4; D is possibly TRBD1 (6 bases). CDR1 is LNHDA, CDR2 SQIVND, per germline (reference sequence). Trimming removed 5 bases from V and 7 bases from J, with 9 bases in between. The CDR3 consists of 12 residues. This CDR3 reads CASSQGTNIQYF. The CDR3, as DNA: TGTGCCAGTAGTCAGGGGACGAACATTCAGTACTTC.